Detailed here is one T cell receptor beta chain. Per the germline V gene, CDR1 is SGHVS and CDR2 is FNYEAQ. This CDR3 comprises 14 residues. The ends were cut back, 4 bases at V and 0 bases at J, with 9 bases in the middle. These data come from a study of shared T cell receptors in the human thymus. Data came from immunoSEQ multiplex PCR; TCRdb stores just in-frame clones and leaves some out. The sample carries 720,000 or so clones, 80% to 90% recorded once. The same sample was also studied in work on human thymus T cells. Turning to that study: Resections were taken during corrective heart surgery, and the thymus tissue came from these.

The chain combines TRBV7-6 with TRBJ2-5; possibly TRBD2 for D (5 bases). The sequence was obtained from a girl younger than two with a congenital heart defect. The sequencing sample was made of thymocytes. The CDR3 region has the DNA TGTGCCAGCAGCTCCACGACTAACCAAGAGACCCAGTACTTC. Its protein product is CASSSTTNQETQYF.